The 13 T cell receptor beta chains below come from one sample, sequenced in a study of brain T cells in children with intractable seizures. Clones were read by immunoSEQ multiplex PCR, and TCRdb kept only the in-frame ones, dropping some. This sample has about 64,000 clones, with more than 95% found just once. This specimen consisted of peripheral blood, obtained at surgery. All receptors come from a boy in the first two years of life with focal cortical dysplasia and intractable seizures.

This chain uses TRBV4-3 with TRBJ1-6; D remains ambiguous. This CDR3 has 14 amino acids. Germline V gene lookup returns CDR1 LGHNA and CDR2 YSLEER. The germline V and J ends were trimmed by 1 base and 8 bases, with 9 bases remaining between them. This CDR3 reads CASSQVAFYSPLHF. The DNA for the CDR3 is TGCGCCAGCAGCCAAGTTGCGTTTTATTCACCCCTCCACTTT.

This sequence joins TRBV5-1 and TRBJ2-2; D is uncertain. The CDR3 covers 16 residues. Deletions cut 0 bases from V and 8 bases from J, with 17 bases between. The germline V gene has CDR1 SGHRS and CDR2 YFSETQ. As DNA, the CDR3 is TGCGCCAGCAGCTTGGCTGTAGGCCCCTTCGGAGGGGAGCTGTTTTTT. Translated: CASSLAVGPFGGELFF.

J is TRBJ2-5 and V is TRBV9, with a possible D match to TRBD2 (6 bases). Germline lookup yields CDR1 SGDLS and CDR2 YYNGEE. V was shortened by 4 bases and J by 1 base, with 11 bases between the two germline ends. The CDR3 covers 14 residues. Here the CDR3 reads CASSKSGFQETQYF. DNA for the CDR3: TGTGCCAGCAGCAAGAGCGGGTTCCAAGAGACCCAGTACTTC.

The rearrangement links TRBV18 to TRBJ2-3; 8 nucleotides match TRBD1. J gave up 1 base and V 5 bases, and 5 bases lay outside the gene matches. The germline gives CDR1 KGHSH, CDR2 LQKENI. There are 15 residues in the CDR3. CDR3: CASSAGGGGTDTQYF. The CDR3 DNA is TGTGCCAGCTCAGCAGGGGGCGGGGGCACAGATACGCAGTATTTT. Based on the CDR3 plus reference TRBV18 and TRBJ2-3, the full variable domain is NAGVMQNPRHLVRRRGQEARLRCSPMKGHSHVYWYRQLPEEGLKFMVYLQKENIIDESGMPKERFSAEFPKEGPSILRIQQVVRGDSAAYFCASSAGGGGTDTQYFGPGTRLTVL.

The DNA for the CDR3 is TGTGCCAGCAGGGACGGGACAGGTCCATACAATGAGCAGTTCTTC. It codes for CASRDGTGPYNEQFF. The V and J genes are TRBV28 and TRBJ2-1; 8 positions agree with TRBD1. Looked up from germline, CDR1 is MDHEN and CDR2 is SYDVKM. The CDR3 loop spans 15 amino acids. With 6 bases clipped from V and 4 bases from J, the junction kept 8 bases outside the gene matches. The full variable domain, its missing parts supplied by reference TRBV28 and TRBJ2-1, is DVKVTQSSRYLVKRTGEKVFLECVQDMDHENMFWYRQDPGLGLRLIYFSYDVKMKEKGDIPEGYSVSREKKERFSLILESASTNQTSMYLCASRDGTGPYNEQFFGPGTRLTVL.

This chain uses TRBV7-9 with TRBJ2-6; weak D call: TRBD1 (6 bases). The germline V and J ends were trimmed by 1 base and 4 bases, with 20 bases remaining between them. CDR1 is SEHNR and CDR2 is FQNEAQ in the germline V gene (reference sequence). CDR3 length: 19 residues. The CDR3 here is CASSLVGRGRPLGANVLTF. CDR3 coding DNA: TGTGCCAGCAGCTTAGTAGGCAGGGGACGCCCCCTCGGGGCCAACGTCCTGACTTTC.

The chain recombines TRBV2 with TRBJ2-4; TRBD1 is a possible D gene (5 bases). The V end lost 4 bases, the J end lost 2 bases, and 12 bases lay between the germline ends. The CDR3 is 15 amino acids. Germline CDR1 and CDR2: SNHLY and FYNNEI. CDR3 coding DNA: TGTGCCAGCAGTGTTGGGAAGGGGACCAAAAACATTCAGTACTTC. Residues: CASSVGKGTKNIQYF.

The genes are TRBV28 and TRBJ1-4, with no clear D. Between the trimmed V and J ends, which lost 4 bases and 3 bases, there was a span of 21 bases. The CDR3 runs 18 residues. Germline loops: CDR1 MDHEN, CDR2 SYDVKM. CDR3: CASSSRLGLSLPNEKLFF. As DNA, the CDR3 is TGTGCCAGCAGTTCCCGATTGGGTCTTAGTCTTCCTAATGAAAAACTGTTTTTT.

The chain carries TRBV4-1 and TRBJ2-7; D call uncertain. The CDR3 has 14 amino acids. Germline CDR1 reads MGHRA; CDR2 reads YSYEKL. The V gene lost 5 bases and the J gene lost 0 bases, with 11 bases spanning the gap. The CDR3 here is CASSSPTTSYEQYF. The CDR3 nucleotides are TGCGCCAGCAGCTCACCGACCACCTCCTACGAGCAGTACTTC.

V and J are TRBV6-4 and TRBJ2-1; 11 bases map to TRBD1. CDR1 and CDR2 from the germline V gene are MRHNA and SNTAGT. The CDR3 sequence is 14 residues long. Losses at the gene ends were 2 bases for V and 6 bases for J; bases not matched to a gene: 0. CDR3 DNA sequence: TGTGCCAGCAGTGACGGGACAGGGGGCAATGAGCAGTTCTTC. Encoded protein: CASSDGTGGNEQFF.

The CDR3 bases are TGTGCCAGTAGTATAAGAGGGGGAGTGAACACTGAAGCTTTCTTT. This gives the protein CASSIRGGVNTEAFF. The chain carries TRBV19 and TRBJ1-1; weak D call: TRBD1 (6 bases). CDR3 size: 15 residues. V lost 2 bases and J 0 bases, leaving 10 bases between the germline ends. Germline V gives CDR1 LNHDA, CDR2 SQIVND (reference sequence).

Here the CDR3 reads CASSYRPNTGELFF. In nucleotides, the CDR3 is TGTGCCAGCAGTTACCGGCCAAACACCGGGGAGCTGTTTTTT. V gene TRBV6-5 combines with J gene TRBJ2-2; D not certain. The CDR3 length is 14 residues. V was clipped by 2 bases and J by 2 bases, with 6 bases between them. The germline V gene has CDR1 MNHEY and CDR2 SVGAGI.

The chain recombines TRBV9 with TRBJ2-7; the D is unclear. The V gene lost 6 bases and the J gene lost 7 bases, with 8 bases spanning the gap. Germline CDR1 SGDLS, CDR2 YYNGEE. This CDR3 region has 10 residues. Written as DNA, the CDR3 is TGTGCCAGCACTCGAGAAGAGCAGTACTTC. Translating gives CASTREEQYF. Combining the CDR3 with reference TRBV9 and TRBJ2-7 gives the whole variable domain DSGVTQTPKHLITATGQRVTLRCSPRSGDLSVYWYQQSLDQGLQFLIQYYNGEERAKGNILERFSAQQFPDLHSELNLSSLELGDSALYFCASTREEQYFGPGTRLTVT.